The 8 T cell receptor beta chains below come from one sample, sequenced in a study of CD8+ T cells in alopecia areata. Extracted RNA was reverse transcribed into cDNA, the sequencing template. Sequencing used immunoSEQ multiplex PCR; TCRdb keeps in-frame clones, though not all of them. The sample yields roughly 200,000 clones, about two fifths seen once. Documented treatment: oral pan-JAK inhibitor, 5-10 mg twice daily. This sample comprised CD4+ T cells sorted from blood, obtained at roughly week 30, from a patient treated with tofacitinib. The receptors were sampled from a human donor with alopecia areata.

This sequence joins TRBV6-5 and TRBJ2-4; TRBD1 agrees at 12 bases. Germline V gene data show CDR1 as MNHEY and CDR2 as SVGAGI. The CDR3 runs to 15 residues. V shed 6 bases, J shed 8 bases, and the junction held 8 bases outside the gene matches. Written as DNA, the CDR3 is TGTGCCAGCAGACAATGGGACAGGGGGCAGGACATTCAGTACTTC. Translated, it gives CASRQWDRGQDIQYF.

The V gene is TRBV14, the J gene TRBJ2-7; D is uncertain. The CDR3 is 15 residues long. Trimming stripped 0 bases from V and 5 bases from J, with 14 bases between. Germline V gives CDR1 SGHDN, CDR2 FVKESK. Here the CDR3 reads CASSQDTDGPNEQYF. CDR3 nucleotide sequence: TGTGCCAGCAGCCAAGATACCGACGGCCCTAACGAGCAGTACTTC.

J is TRBJ2-3 and V is TRBV10-1; no clear D gene. V was trimmed by 3 bases and J by 2 bases, leaving 12 bases between them. Germline CDR1 WNHNN, CDR2 SYGVQD (reference sequence). There are 15 residues in the CDR3. CDR3 DNA: TGCGCCAGCAGTGATCGTTGGGGATCCACAGATACGCAGTATTTT. Its protein is CASSDRWGSTDTQYF.

The chain is built from TRBV30 and TRBJ1-1; 9 bases match TRBD1. Germline CDR1 and CDR2: GTSNPN and SVGIG (reference sequence). After removal of 3 bases from V and 6 bases from J, the junction contained 11 bases not matched to a gene. The CDR3 length is 15 residues. CDR3 loop: CAWSVRDRDFPEAFF. The DNA for the CDR3 is TGTGCCTGGAGCGTCCGGGACAGGGATTTCCCTGAAGCTTTCTTT. The entire variable domain, with the rest obtained from reference TRBV30 and TRBJ1-1, is as follows: SQTIHQWPATLVQPVGSPLSLECTVEGTSNPNLYWYRQAAGRGLQLLFYSVGIGQISSEVPQNLSASRPQDRQFILSSKKLLLSDSGFYLCAWSVRDRDFPEAFFGQGTRLTVV.

The V and J genes are TRBV7-3 and TRBJ2-2; 8 bases match TRBD2. The CDR3 is 16 amino acids. J gave up 4 bases and V 1 base, and 5 bases lay outside the gene matches. Germline V gene sequence: CDR1 SGHTA, CDR2 FQGTGA. The CDR3 spells CASSLNPAGGTGELFF. The CDR3 DNA reads as TGTGCCAGCAGCTTAAACCCGGCGGGAGGCACCGGGGAGCTGTTTTTT.

This clone turned up a few times. The chain links TRBV18 to TRBJ1-1; D is perhaps TRBD1 (5 bases). Germline CDR1 KGHSH, CDR2 LQKENI. Between the trimmed V and J ends, which lost 5 bases and 1 base, there was a span of 17 bases. This CDR3 spans 16 amino acids. As DNA, the CDR3 is TGTGCCAGCTCAATTAACCCTGGACATACGAACACTGAAGCTTTCTTT. It codes for CASSINPGHTNTEAFF.

This clone has more than one count but fewer than ten. V and J are TRBV30 and TRBJ1-2; D not certain. Trimming took 2 bases from V and 7 from J, leaving 14 bases between them. CDR3 size: 13 residues. CDR1 is GTSNPN, CDR2 SVGIG, per germline (reference sequence). The CDR3 region has the DNA TGTGCCTGGAGTAGCGGCGGCTGGGGTGGCTACACCTTC. Translated: CAWSSGGWGGYTF.

A single count supports this clone. The genes are TRBV25-1 and TRBJ1-2; D is ambiguous. V shed 7 bases and J shed 6 bases, with 9 bases lying between them. This CDR3 region has 11 residues. The germline CDR1 and CDR2 sequences are MGHDK and SYGVNS. CDR3 in amino acids: CASNWGHGYTF. CDR3 sequence (DNA): TGTGCCAGCAACTGGGGTCATGGCTACACCTTC.